This T cell receptor beta chain stems from a study of beta chain features in type 1 diabetes. Study context: Regarding age, gender and cell yields, patients proved similar to healthy donors.

cDNA synthesis used the whole RNA isolate, giving expressed TCRB sequences. Repertoires were generated with immunoSEQ multiplex PCR, while TCRdb's copy carries only in-frame clones and drops some. The table shows about 900,000 clones, with about a sixth occurring only once. This CDR3 spans 18 amino acids. Germline CDR1 reads LNHNV; CDR2 reads YYDKDF (reference sequence). V gave up 0 bases and J gave up 3 bases; unmatched junction bases: 13. Naive, central memory, regulatory and stem cell-like memory cells within the CD4+ compartment were sorted using CD45RO/CCR7/CD25/CD127/CD95/CD27. Sequenced: naive CD4+ T cells from blood. The sequence was obtained from a woman aged 18-29 years in good health. V usage is TRBV15 and J usage is TRBJ2-5; 7 bases are a match to TRBD2. CDR3 sequence reads: CATSRDRGASGMKETQYF. Here the CDR3 DNA reads TGTGCCACCAGCAGAGATCGCGGCGCTAGCGGTATGAAAGAGACCCAGTACTTC.